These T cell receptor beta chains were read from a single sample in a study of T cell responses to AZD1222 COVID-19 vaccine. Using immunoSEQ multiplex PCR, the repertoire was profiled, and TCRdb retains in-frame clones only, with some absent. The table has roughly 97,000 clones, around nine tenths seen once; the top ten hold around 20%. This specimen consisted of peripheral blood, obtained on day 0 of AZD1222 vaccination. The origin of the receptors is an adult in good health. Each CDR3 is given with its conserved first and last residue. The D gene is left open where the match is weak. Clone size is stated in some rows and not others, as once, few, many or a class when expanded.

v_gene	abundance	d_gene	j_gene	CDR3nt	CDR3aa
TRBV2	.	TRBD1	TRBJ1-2	TGTGCCAGCGGAAAAGGGGCCCCGACAGGGGCTAAGGGCTACACCTTC	CASGKGAPTGAKGYTF
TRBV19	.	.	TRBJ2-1	TGTGCCAGTAGGCGAGAGGGAGGAATTAATGAGCAGTTCTTC	CASRREGGINEQFF
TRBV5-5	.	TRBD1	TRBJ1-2	TGTGCCAGCAGCGACGGGACAGGGCATGGCTACACCTTC	CASSDGTGHGYTF
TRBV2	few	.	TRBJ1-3	TGTGCCAGCAGTGAGGGCCTCTTGGGGGGAAACACCATATATTTT	CASSEGLLGGNTIYF
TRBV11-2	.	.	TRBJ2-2	TGTGCCAGCAGCTTAGTTCGGGCAGGGAACGGGGAGCTGTTTTTT	CASSLVRAGNGELFF
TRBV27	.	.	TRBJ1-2	TGTGCCAGCAGCATCGGCAGGGCTTACGGCTACACCTTC	CASSIGRAYGYTF
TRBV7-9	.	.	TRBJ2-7	TGTGCCAGCAGCTTATCGGTGGGGGCATCCTACGAGCAGTACTTC	CASSLSVGASYEQYF
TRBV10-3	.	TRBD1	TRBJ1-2	TGTGCCATCAGGGAGGGACAGGGAGGTGGCTACACCTTC	CAIREGQGGGYTF
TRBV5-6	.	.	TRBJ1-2	TGTGCCAGCAGCTTGGACAGGGCGGGCTATGGCTACACCTTC	CASSLDRAGYGYTF
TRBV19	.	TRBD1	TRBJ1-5	TGTGCCAGTAGTACCAGGGGGTTTGAGCCCCAGCATTTT	CASSTRGFEPQHF
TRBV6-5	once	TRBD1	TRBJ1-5	TGTGCCAGCAGAGACAGGGCCAATCAGCCCCAGCATTTT	CASRDRANQPQHF
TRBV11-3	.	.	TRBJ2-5	TGTGCCAGCAGCACCCGTGGAGGGACCCAGTACTTC	CASSTRGGTQYF
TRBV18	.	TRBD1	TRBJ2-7	TGTGCCAGCTCACCAGGCCCTGGGACAGGGGGCGCCTACGAGCAGTACTTC	CASSPGPGTGGAYEQYF
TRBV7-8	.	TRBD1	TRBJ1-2	TGTGCCAGCAGCCAAAGGGACAGCTTCACAGCTAACTATGGCTACACCTTC	CASSQRDSFTANYGYTF
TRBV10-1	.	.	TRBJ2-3	TGCGCCAGCAGTGAGTTGGACAGTAAGGGAACAGATACGCAGTATTTT	CASSELDSKGTDTQYF
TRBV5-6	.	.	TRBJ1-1	TGTGCCAGCAGCCTGGGACACGGTTCGGGATTGAACACTGAAGCTTTCTTT	CASSLGHGSGLNTEAFF
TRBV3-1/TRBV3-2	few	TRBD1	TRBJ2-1	TGTGCCAGCAGCAGAGACAGGGTTGGTGAGCAGTTCTTC	CASSRDRVGEQFF
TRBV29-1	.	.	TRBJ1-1	TGCAGCGTTGCGGCCGAACCGAACACTGAAGCTTTCTTT	CSVAAEPNTEAFF